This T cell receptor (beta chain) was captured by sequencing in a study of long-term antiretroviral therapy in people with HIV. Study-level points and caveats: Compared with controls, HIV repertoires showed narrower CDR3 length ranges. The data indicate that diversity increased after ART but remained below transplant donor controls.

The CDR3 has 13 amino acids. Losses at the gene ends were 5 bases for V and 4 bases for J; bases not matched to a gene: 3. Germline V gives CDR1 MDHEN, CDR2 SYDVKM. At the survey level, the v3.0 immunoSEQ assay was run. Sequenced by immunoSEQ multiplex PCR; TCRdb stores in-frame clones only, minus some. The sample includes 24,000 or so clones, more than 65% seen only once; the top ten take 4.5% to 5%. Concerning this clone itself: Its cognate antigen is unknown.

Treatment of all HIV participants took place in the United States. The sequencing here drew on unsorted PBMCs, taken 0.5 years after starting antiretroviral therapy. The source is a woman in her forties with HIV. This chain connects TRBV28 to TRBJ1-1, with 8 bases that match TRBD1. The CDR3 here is CASSQGAGTEAFF. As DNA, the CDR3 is TGTGCCAGCAGTCAGGGGGCCGGCACTGAAGCTTTCTTT.